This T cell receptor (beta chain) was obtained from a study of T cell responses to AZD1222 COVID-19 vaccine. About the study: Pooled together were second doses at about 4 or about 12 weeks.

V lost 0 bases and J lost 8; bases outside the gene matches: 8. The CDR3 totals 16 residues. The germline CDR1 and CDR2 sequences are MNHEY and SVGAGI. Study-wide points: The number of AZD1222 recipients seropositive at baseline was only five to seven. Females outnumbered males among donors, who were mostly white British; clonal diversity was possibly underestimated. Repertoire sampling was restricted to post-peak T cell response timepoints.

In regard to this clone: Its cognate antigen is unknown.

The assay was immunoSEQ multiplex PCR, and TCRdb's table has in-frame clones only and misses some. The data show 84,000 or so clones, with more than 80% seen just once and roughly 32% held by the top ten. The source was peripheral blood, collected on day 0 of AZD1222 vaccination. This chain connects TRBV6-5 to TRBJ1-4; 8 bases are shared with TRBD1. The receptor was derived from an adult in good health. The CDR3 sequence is CASSYSGQGALEKLFF. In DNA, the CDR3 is TGTGCCAGCAGTTACTCTGGTCAGGGGGCGCTCGAAAAACTGTTTTTT.